This T cell receptor (beta chain) was obtained from a study of T cells after yellow fever vaccination. The wider study: For low cell numbers, libraries were made with SMART-Seq v4 Ultra Low Input.

The V and J ends lost 6 bases and 0 bases respectively, with 11 bases between them. The CDR3 runs to 15 residues. CDR1 MNHEY and CDR2 SVGAGI come from the germline V gene. UMIs were added to TCR cDNA along with a universal primer site when it was made by 5'RACE template switching. TCRdb reanalysed the 5' RACE reads using MiXCR and keeps one entry per CDR3 protein. Among roughly 340,000 distinct CDR3 sequences listed, 3% to 4.5% were seen once. This clonotype has at least ten counts. Its antigen is undetermined. Study-level points and caveats: Weaker in magnitude, the secondary response showed a faster peak on day 5 versus 15. At around 95% for CD4 and approximately 89% for CD8, most primary-vaccination clones showed up again after the booster.

The receptor's source is a man younger than 35 who received the YFV17D yellow fever vaccine. This sample comprised PBMCs, obtained 5 days after the yellow fever booster vaccination. V gene TRBV6-5 combines with J gene TRBJ2-2, with D hard to call. CDR3 nucleotide sequence: TGTGCCAGCAGCCCATCGGTCCCGAACACCGGGGAGCTGTTTTTT. Residues: CASSPSVPNTGELFF.